A single sample gave rise to the 28 T cell receptor beta chains below, sequenced in a study of siplizumab effects on memory and regulatory T cells. TCRdb's table, derived via immunoSEQ multiplex PCR, lists solely in-frame clones and lacks some. Among some 97,000 clones listed, approximately 92% were seen once. Sequencing was carried out using CD4+ T cells sorted from blood. The receptors were sampled from a human donor in good health. Some clones in this sample may be carry-over from other donors' samples.

A note on this clone: Other nucleotide sequences in the sample specify the same CDR3. The chain uses TRBV12-5 and TRBJ2-1; D is undetermined. V lost 8 bases and J 8 bases, leaving 19 bases between the germline ends. CDR1 and CDR2 (germline): LGHNT, FRNRAP. The CDR3 length is 14 residues. The chain's CDR3 is CASCVQGLGDEQFF. CDR3 DNA sequence: TGTGCTAGTTGTGTACAAGGGCTTGGTGATGAGCAGTTCTTC.

The chain uses TRBV21-1 and TRBJ1-1; no check of the table's D call, TRBD1, against the DNA was made. TRBV21-1 is a pseudogene locus. The CDR3 is made up of 14 amino acids. CDR3 sequence: CASSCSGDWSEAFF. The CDR3 coding sequence is TGTGCCAGCAGCTGTTCAGGGGATTGGAGTGAAGCTTTCTTT.

This rearrangement joins TRBV29-1 to TRBJ2-2; D gene unclear. The CDR3 sequence is 12 residues long. The germline gives CDR1 SQVTM, CDR2 ANQGSEA. V was clipped by 4 bases and J by 1 base, with 4 bases between them. The CDR3 DNA is TGCAGCGTTGGGGGGAACACCGGGGAGCTGTTTTTT. Protein sequence: CSVGGNTGELFF.

The V gene is TRBV19, the J gene TRBJ1-5; TRBD1 matches 12 bases. This CDR3 comprises 16 residues. The ends lost 4 bases at V and 5 bases at J; junction bases unmatched: 6. Germline V lookup: CDR1 LNHDA, CDR2 SQIVND (reference sequence). This chain's CDR3 is CASSTPGQGAHQPQHF. In DNA form, the CDR3 reads TGTGCCAGTAGTACCCCGGGACAGGGGGCCCATCAGCCCCAGCATTTT.

The chain links TRBV6-5 to TRBJ1-5; D unresolved. Germline V gives CDR1 MNHEY, CDR2 SVGAGI. V was clipped by 6 bases and J by 6 bases, with 15 bases between them. This CDR3 region has 14 residues. The CDR3 sequence is CASRKGSKGQPQHF. The CDR3 bases are TGTGCCAGCAGAAAGGGAAGTAAAGGTCAGCCCCAGCATTTT.

The rearrangement links TRBV19 to TRBJ1-1; D not resolved. Germline loops: CDR1 LNHDA, CDR2 SQIVND (reference sequence). Trimming cost V 5 bases and J 3 bases, with 10 bases left between them. The CDR3 spans 13 residues. CDR3 nucleotide sequence: TGTGCCAGTAGTCGGGGTCGGGACACTGAAGCTTTCTTT. This sequence encodes CASSRGRDTEAFF.

The gene calls are TRBV7-9 and TRBJ2-7, with D unclear. The germline V and J ends were trimmed by 5 bases and 13 bases, with 18 bases remaining between them. The CDR3 is 12 residues long. Germline values: CDR1 SEHNR, CDR2 FQNEAQ (reference sequence). DNA for the CDR3: TGTGCCAGCAGCCCATCGGCGGCAAGGCCATACTTC. Protein: CASSPSAARPYF.

The rearrangement links TRBV10-3 to TRBJ2-3; 9 bases map to TRBD2. V was pared by 5 bases and J by 2 bases, with 2 bases of the junction left unmatched. The CDR3 consists of 14 residues. CDR1 and CDR2 (germline): ENHRY, SYGVKD. The CDR3 sequence is CAISSSGITDTQYF. CDR3 DNA sequence: TGTGCCATCAGTTCTAGCGGGATCACAGATACGCAGTATTTT.

This chain connects TRBV11-1 to TRBJ1-2; TRBD1 might be the D (5 bases). Germline assignment: CDR1 SGHAT and CDR2 FQDESV (reference sequence). CDR3 size: 13 residues. V was shortened by 5 bases and J by 4 bases, with 11 bases between the two germline ends. The CDR3 region is CASSAGAGYGYTF. The CDR3 nucleotides are TGTGCCAGCAGCGCCGGGGCTGGCTATGGCTACACCTTC.

This clone was observed once. V usage is TRBV19 and J usage is TRBJ2-5, with 9 bases fitting TRBD1. This CDR3 region has 15 residues. Trimming at V came to 4 bases and at J to 5 bases, leaving 8 bases not matched to a gene. CDR1 LNHDA and CDR2 SQIVND come from the germline V gene (reference sequence). The chain's CDR3 is CASSSSQGAKETQYF. Here the CDR3 DNA reads TGTGCCAGTAGTAGCTCACAGGGGGCGAAGGAGACCCAGTACTTC.

The rearrangement links TRBV18 to TRBJ2-7; D is perhaps TRBD1 (5 bases). Germline V CDR1 and CDR2: KGHSH, LQKENI. Trimming cost V 1 base and J 6 bases, with 22 bases left between them. The CDR3 runs 17 residues. The CDR3 DNA reads as TGTGCCAGCTCACCACTCCGACCTGGCAGGGTCGGCGGCGAGCAGTACTTC. Its translation: CASSPLRPGRVGGEQYF.

The CDR3 DNA sequence: TGTGCCAGCAGTTACGCCCCGGGACAGAGATATGGCTACACCTTC. Translated: CASSYAPGQRYGYTF. The V and J genes are TRBV6-6 and TRBJ1-2, with 7 bases that match TRBD1. From germline, CDR1 is MNHNY and CDR2 SVGAGI (reference sequence). The V segment lost 2 bases and the J segment 5 bases; nucleotides outside the gene matches: 8. CDR3 length: 15 residues.

J is TRBJ1-2 and V is TRBV6-5; D gene uncertain. CDR1 MNHEY and CDR2 SVGAGI come from the germline V gene. The CDR3 loop spans 15 amino acids. V shed 4 bases and J shed 5 bases, with 17 bases lying between them. The CDR3 protein is CASSSPSASKYGYTF. The CDR3 DNA sequence: TGTGCCAGCAGTTCCCCCTCTGCCTCGAAATATGGCTACACCTTC.

The V gene is TRBV19, the J gene TRBJ1-1, with TRBD1 identical over 8 bases. Germline V CDR1 and CDR2: LNHDA, SQIVND (reference sequence). The trim removed 6 bases at V and 5 bases at J, leaving 14 bases unmatched. The length of the CDR3 is 16 residues. The CDR3 region has the DNA TGTGCCAGTAGCCGCCCTCCCGGACAGGGCCTAACTGAAGCTTTCTTT. Protein: CASSRPPGQGLTEAFF.

V is TRBV11-3 and J is TRBJ2-5; 7 nucleotides align to TRBD2. The CDR3 has 19 amino acids. Per germline, CDR1 SGHNT and CDR2 YENEEA. The J segment lost 5 bases and the V segment lost 0 bases, leaving 18 bases of the junction unmatched. The CDR3 spells CASSLDGRERLFSKETQYF. In DNA form, the CDR3 reads TGTGCCAGCAGCTTAGACGGGCGGGAGAGGCTATTTTCTAAGGAGACCCAGTACTTC.

The rearrangement joins TRBV7-9 to TRBJ2-7; 10 nucleotides line up with TRBD2. The germline V gene has CDR1 SEHNR and CDR2 FQNEAQ (reference sequence). Trimming took 2 bases from V and 4 from J; bases not matched to a gene: 5. CDR3 length: 15 amino acids. This CDR3 reads CASSLSLAGEYEQYF. Here the CDR3 DNA reads TGTGCCAGCAGCTTATCCCTAGCGGGAGAGTACGAGCAGTACTTC.

The CDR3 sequence is CASSPNRQGYGYTF. For the CDR3, the DNA is TGTGCCAGCAGTCCAAACAGGCAGGGCTATGGCTACACCTTC. The chain recombines TRBV7-3 with TRBJ1-2; a possible D gene is TRBD1 (5 bases). CDR1 and CDR2 from the germline V gene are SGHTA and FQGTGA. Trimming cost V 6 bases and J 4 bases, with 15 bases left between them. There are 14 residues in the CDR3.

The DNA for the CDR3 is TGTGCCAGTAGTATAGGTCGCGGGCCCAAAAACATTCAGTACTTC. Its protein is CASSIGRGPKNIQYF. V gene TRBV19 combines with J gene TRBJ2-4, with D perhaps matching TRBD2 (5 bases). V shed 1 base and J shed 2 bases, with 9 bases lying between them. Germline V gives CDR1 LNHDA, CDR2 SQIVND (reference sequence). The CDR3 runs to 15 residues.

The chain combines TRBV2 with TRBJ1-2, with D unclear. Germline V gene sequence: CDR1 SNHLY, CDR2 FYNNEI. Deletions cut 0 bases from V and 8 bases from J, with 13 bases between. The CDR3 runs 14 residues. The CDR3 protein is CASSEAEESLGYTF. The CDR3 nucleotides are TGTGCCAGCAGTGAAGCGGAGGAGTCCTTGGGCTACACCTTC.

V is TRBV9 and J is TRBJ2-3, with 9 nucleotides matching TRBD2. Germline V gives CDR1 SGDLS, CDR2 YYNGEE. Trimming at V came to 4 bases and at J to 3 bases, leaving 9 bases not matched to a gene. CDR3 length: 16 residues. This chain's CDR3 is CASSPHRAGGTDTQYF. Written as DNA, the CDR3 is TGTGCCAGCAGCCCCCACCGGGCGGGAGGGACAGATACGCAGTATTTT.

V usage is TRBV5-1 and J usage is TRBJ2-1; tentative D call: TRBD2 (6 bases). Germline lookup yields CDR1 SGHRS and CDR2 YFSETQ. This CDR3 contains 16 residues. V lost 3 bases and J 5 bases, leaving 18 bases between the germline ends. CDR3 DNA: TGCGCCAGCAGCTCTCGTAGACGGGAGACTAACAATGAGCAGTTCTTC. As protein: CASSSRRRETNNEQFF.

The chain recombines TRBV28 with TRBJ2-5; a weak D match, TRBD1 (7 bases). Germline V lookup: CDR1 MDHEN, CDR2 SYDVKM. The CDR3 sequence is 15 residues long. With 5 bases removed from V and 5 bases from J, the gap between germline ends came to 18 bases. CDR3 sequence (DNA): TGTGCCAGCAGTCCCCTCCAGGGGGGAAAGGAGACCCAGTACTTC. Its protein is CASSPLQGGKETQYF.

This sequence joins TRBV5-6 and TRBJ2-3, with 7 bases aligning to TRBD1. The CDR3 loop spans 15 amino acids. V lost 0 bases and J lost 5; bases outside the gene matches: 6. Germline V gives CDR1 SGHDT, CDR2 YYEEEE. The CDR3 DNA reads as TGTGCCAGCAGCTTGGCACAGGGGAGCGTAGATACGCAGTATTTT. Amino acid sequence: CASSLAQGSVDTQYF.

This clone occurred once. The CDR3 region is CASSLTGTGEDEQYF. The CDR3 DNA follows: TGCGCCAGCAGCTTGACCGGGACAGGGGAAGACGAGCAGTACTTC. The chain uses TRBV5-1 and TRBJ2-7, with TRBD1 identical over 10 bases. Germline V gene data show CDR1 as SGHRS and CDR2 as YFSETQ. The CDR3 runs 15 residues. After removal of 1 base from V and 5 bases from J, the junction contained 6 bases not matched to a gene. The complete variable domain, with remaining parts taken from reference TRBV5-1 and TRBJ2-7, reads KAGVTQTPRYLIKTRGQQVTLSCSPISGHRSVSWYQQTPGQGLQFLFEYFSETQRNKGNFPGRFSGRQFSNSRSEMNVSTLELGDSALYLCASSLTGTGEDEQYFGPGTRLTVT.

The V and J genes are TRBV27 and TRBJ1-4, with a tentative D call TRBD1 (6 bases). Germline V gene sequence: CDR1 MNHEY, CDR2 SMNVEV (reference sequence). There are 13 residues in the CDR3. The V gene lost 6 bases and the J gene lost 7 bases, with 12 bases spanning the gap. CDR3 loop: CASRGQPGEKLFF. CDR3 DNA sequence: TGTGCCAGCAGAGGACAGCCGGGTGAAAAACTGTTTTTT.

The sample holds one count of this clone. This chain joins TRBV15 and TRBJ2-1; a weak D match, TRBD2 (6 bases). This CDR3 is 14 amino acids long. V was pared by 2 bases and J by 12 bases, with 17 bases between. The germline V gene encodes CDR1 LNHNV and CDR2 YYDKDF (reference sequence). This CDR3 reads CATSRSRDFSWQFF. CDR3 in DNA: TGTGCCACCAGCAGATCCCGGGACTTCTCGTGGCAGTTCTTC.

The J gene is TRBJ2-2, the V gene TRBV11-3; TRBD1 might be the D (6 bases). Germline V gene data show CDR1 as SGHNT and CDR2 as YENEEA. Trimming left V 0 bases short and J 4 bases short, with 12 bases between. The CDR3 totals 16 residues. The chain's CDR3 is CASSLDRGKGTGELFF. The CDR3 DNA is TGTGCCAGCAGCTTAGACAGGGGAAAGGGCACCGGGGAGCTGTTTTTT.

Of note for this clone: The junction and the germline gene differ at one end; a read error may be behind it. The same CDR3 is also encoded by other DNA sequences in this sample. V gene TRBV13 combines with J gene TRBJ1-1; D perhaps matches TRBD1 (5 bases). CDR3 length equals 17 residues. Germline CDR1 PRHDT, CDR2 FYEKMQ (reference sequence). CDR3 sequence: CASSWGPLRNLNTEAFF. CDR3 DNA: TGTGCTAGCAGCTGGGGACCGCTCCGAAACCTGAACACTGAAGCTTTCTTT.